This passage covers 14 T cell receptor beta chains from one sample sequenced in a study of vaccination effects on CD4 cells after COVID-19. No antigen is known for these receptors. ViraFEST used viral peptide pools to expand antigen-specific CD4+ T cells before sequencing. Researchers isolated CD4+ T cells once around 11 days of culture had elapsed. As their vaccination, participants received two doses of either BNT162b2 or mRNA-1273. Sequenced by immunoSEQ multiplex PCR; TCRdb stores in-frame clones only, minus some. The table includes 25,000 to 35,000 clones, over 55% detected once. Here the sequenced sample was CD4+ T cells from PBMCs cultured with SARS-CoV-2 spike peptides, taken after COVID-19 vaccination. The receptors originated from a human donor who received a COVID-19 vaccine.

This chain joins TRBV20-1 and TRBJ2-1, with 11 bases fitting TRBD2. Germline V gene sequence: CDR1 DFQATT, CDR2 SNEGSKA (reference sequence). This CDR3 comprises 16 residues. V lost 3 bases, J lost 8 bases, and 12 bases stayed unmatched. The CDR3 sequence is CSASNLAGGQGDEQFF. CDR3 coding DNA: TGCAGTGCTAGTAACTTAGCGGGGGGGCAAGGGGATGAGCAGTTCTTC.

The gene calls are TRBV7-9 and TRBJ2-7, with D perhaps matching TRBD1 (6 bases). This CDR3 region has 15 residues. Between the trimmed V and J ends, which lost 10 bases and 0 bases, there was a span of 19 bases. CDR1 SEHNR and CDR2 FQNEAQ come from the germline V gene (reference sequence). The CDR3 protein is CATLDPGQVSYEQYF. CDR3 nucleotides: TGTGCCACCCTGGACCCGGGACAAGTCTCCTACGAGCAGTACTTC.

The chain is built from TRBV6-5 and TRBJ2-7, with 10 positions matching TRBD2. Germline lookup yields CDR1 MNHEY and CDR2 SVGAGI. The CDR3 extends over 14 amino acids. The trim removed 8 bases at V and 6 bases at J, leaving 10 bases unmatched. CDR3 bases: TGTGCCAGCCGCGCTAGCGGGGGTAGAGGCGAGCAGTACTTC. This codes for CASRASGGRGEQYF.

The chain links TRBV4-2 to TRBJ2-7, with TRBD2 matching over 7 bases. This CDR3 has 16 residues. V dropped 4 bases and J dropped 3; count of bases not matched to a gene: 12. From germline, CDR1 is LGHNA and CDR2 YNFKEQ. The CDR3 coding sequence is TGTGCCAGCAGCCTCACCAACCAGCGGGAAAACTACGAGCAGTACTTC. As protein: CASSLTNQRENYEQYF.

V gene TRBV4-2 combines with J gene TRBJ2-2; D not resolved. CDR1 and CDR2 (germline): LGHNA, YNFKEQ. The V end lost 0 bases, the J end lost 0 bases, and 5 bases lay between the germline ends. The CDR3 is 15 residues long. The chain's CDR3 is CASSQERSNTGELFF. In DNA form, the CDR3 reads TGTGCCAGCAGCCAAGAACGTTCGAACACCGGGGAGCTGTTTTTT.

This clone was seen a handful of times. The CDR3 here is CASSRTGRDNSPLHF. CDR3 DNA: TGCGCCAGCAGTCGGACTGGCAGGGATAATTCACCCCTCCACTTT. The rearrangement links TRBV5-1 to TRBJ1-6, with TRBD1 as a possible D gene (5 bases). With 5 bases removed from V and 5 bases from J, the gap between germline ends came to 14 bases. CDR3 length equals 15 residues. The V gene's germline CDR1 is SGHRS and CDR2 YFSETQ. Complete variable domain (other parts from reference TRBV5-1 and TRBJ1-6): KAGVTQTPRYLIKTRGQQVTLSCSPISGHRSVSWYQQTPGQGLQFLFEYFSETQRNKGNFPGRFSGRQFSNSRSEMNVSTLELGDSALYLCASSRTGRDNSPLHFGNGTRLTVT.

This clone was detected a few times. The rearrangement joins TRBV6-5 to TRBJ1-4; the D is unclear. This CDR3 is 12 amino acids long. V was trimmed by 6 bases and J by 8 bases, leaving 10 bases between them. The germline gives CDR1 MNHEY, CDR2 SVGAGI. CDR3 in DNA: TGTGCCAGCAGCTCCCCGGGGGAAAAACTGTTTTTT. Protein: CASSSPGEKLFF.

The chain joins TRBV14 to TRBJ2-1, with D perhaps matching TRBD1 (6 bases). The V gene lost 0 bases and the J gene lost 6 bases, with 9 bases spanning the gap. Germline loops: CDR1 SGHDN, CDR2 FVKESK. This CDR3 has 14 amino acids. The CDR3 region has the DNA TGTGCCAGCAGCCAAGATTGGACAGTCAATGAGCAGTTCTTC. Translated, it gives CASSQDWTVNEQFF.

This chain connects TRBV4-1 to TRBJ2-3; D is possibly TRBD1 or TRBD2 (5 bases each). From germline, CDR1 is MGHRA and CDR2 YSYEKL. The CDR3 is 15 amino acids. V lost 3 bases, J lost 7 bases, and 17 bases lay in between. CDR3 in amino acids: CASSQGRGADNTQYF. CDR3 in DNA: TGCGCCAGCAGCCAGGGACGAGGAGCCGACAATACGCAGTATTTT.

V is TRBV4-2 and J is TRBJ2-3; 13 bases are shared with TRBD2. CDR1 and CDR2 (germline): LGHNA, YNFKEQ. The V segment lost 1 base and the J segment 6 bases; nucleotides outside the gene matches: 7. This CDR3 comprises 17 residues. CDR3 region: CASSQGATSGGADTQYF. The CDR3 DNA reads TGTGCCAGCAGCCAAGGAGCTACTAGCGGGGGGGCGGATACGCAGTATTTT.

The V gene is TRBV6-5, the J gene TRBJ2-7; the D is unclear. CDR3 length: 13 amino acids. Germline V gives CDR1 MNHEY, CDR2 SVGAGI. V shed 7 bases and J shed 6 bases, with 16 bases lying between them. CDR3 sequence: CASTATRVGEQYF. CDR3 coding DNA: TGTGCCAGCACTGCGACAAGGGTCGGCGAGCAGTACTTC.

The DNA of the CDR3 is TGTGCCAGTAGTATAGTAGGGATACTGAACACTGAAGCTTTCTTT. Its translation is CASSIVGILNTEAFF. The chain links TRBV19 to TRBJ1-1; D call uncertain. This CDR3 spans 15 amino acids. V lost 1 base and J lost 0, with 9 bases in between. Germline loops: CDR1 LNHDA, CDR2 SQIVND (reference sequence).

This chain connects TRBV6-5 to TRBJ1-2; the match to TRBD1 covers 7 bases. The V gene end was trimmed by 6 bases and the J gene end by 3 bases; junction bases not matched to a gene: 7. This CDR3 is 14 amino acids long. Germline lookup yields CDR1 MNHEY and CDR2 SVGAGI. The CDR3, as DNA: TGTGCCAGCAGGAGGACAGGTTTAGACTATGGCTACACCTTC. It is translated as CASRRTGLDYGYTF.

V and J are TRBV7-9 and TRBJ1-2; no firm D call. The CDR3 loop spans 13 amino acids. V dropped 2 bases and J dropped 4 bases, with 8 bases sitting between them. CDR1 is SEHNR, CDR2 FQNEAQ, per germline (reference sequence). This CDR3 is CASSLRDIYGYTF. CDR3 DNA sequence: TGTGCCAGCAGCTTAAGGGATATCTATGGCTACACCTTC.